One and the same sample provided the 22 T cell receptor beta chains below, sequenced in a study of cytomegalovirus exposure and HLA in healthy donors. The protocol was immunoSEQ multiplex PCR, while the TCRdb copy is restricted to in-frame clones and leaves out a portion. The sample holds about 310,000 clones, approximately 91% seen once. The material sequenced was PBMCs. The receptors here all came from a young man in good health and CMV-seronegative.

This sequence joins TRBV9 and TRBJ1-2, with D perhaps TRBD1 (5 bases). Per the germline V gene, CDR1 is SGDLS and CDR2 is YYNGEE. The CDR3 runs 14 residues. V lost 2 bases and J 4 bases, leaving 12 bases between the germline ends. CDR3 in amino acids: CASSVGGKGYGYTF. DNA of the CDR3: TGTGCCAGCAGCGTCGGGGGAAAGGGCTATGGCTACACCTTC. The full variable domain, with the rest looked up from reference TRBV9 and TRBJ1-2, is DSGVTQTPKHLITATGQRVTLRCSPRSGDLSVYWYQQSLDQGLQFLIQYYNGEERAKGNILERFSAQQFPDLHSELNLSSLELGDSALYFCASSVGGKGYGYTFGSGTRLTVV.

The gene calls are TRBV5-8 and TRBJ2-7; perhaps TRBD1 as D (5 bases). The CDR3 runs 14 residues. The germline gives CDR1 SGHTS, CDR2 YDEGEE. V lost 1 base to trimming and J lost 3 bases, with 11 bases between them. The CDR3 DNA reads as TGTGCCAGCAGCTTGCTGTACAGGAGCTACGAGCAGTACTTC. Translating gives CASSLLYRSYEQYF.

J is TRBJ2-7 and V is TRBV11-2, with D possibly being TRBD1 (6 bases). V lost 4 bases to trimming and J lost 6 bases, with 19 bases between them. Germline-derived CDR1 and CDR2 are SGHAT and FQNNGV. This CDR3 has 15 amino acids. CDR3 DNA sequence: TGTGCCAGCAGCTCATTTTCAGGGGAAGTTGCCGAGCAGTACTTC. It yields the protein CASSSFSGEVAEQYF.

CDR3 residues: CASSSQATYGYTF. The CDR3 bases are TGTGCCAGCAGCTCCCAGGCGACCTATGGCTACACCTTC. The gene calls are TRBV7-9 and TRBJ1-2; D is undetermined. The CDR3 is 13 residues long. V was cut by 4 bases and J by 4 bases, with 10 bases left in between. CDR1 is SEHNR and CDR2 is FQNEAQ in the germline V gene (reference sequence).

The chain joins TRBV7-2 to TRBJ2-7; possibly TRBD1 for D (6 bases). The CDR3 contains 15 residues. CDR1 and CDR2 (germline): SGHTA, FQGNSA. Between the trimmed V and J ends, which lost 3 bases and 0 bases, there was a span of 12 bases. The DNA for the CDR3 is TGTGCCAGCAGCTTGTCAAGGACAGCCTCCTACGAGCAGTACTTC. It codes for CASSLSRTASYEQYF.

The chain is built from TRBV6-5 and TRBJ1-2; 10 positions match TRBD1. CDR1 and CDR2 (germline): MNHEY, SVGAGI. V was clipped by 4 bases and J by 8 bases; unmatched bases: 4. The CDR3 is made up of 13 amino acids. The DNA of the CDR3 is TGTGCCAGCAGTTGGGACAGGGGTAAAGGCTACACCTTC. This translates into CASSWDRGKGYTF.

The J gene is TRBJ2-4, the V gene TRBV15; tentative D call: TRBD1 (5 bases). This CDR3 is 15 amino acids long. Deletions cut 0 bases from V and 5 bases from J, with 11 bases between. Germline values: CDR1 LNHNV, CDR2 YYDKDF (reference sequence). This chain's CDR3 is CATSRDQARENIQYF. CDR3 DNA sequence: TGTGCCACCAGCAGAGATCAGGCCAGGGAAAACATTCAGTACTTC.

There are a few counts of this clone. This rearrangement joins TRBV7-8 to TRBJ1-2; TRBD1 is a possible D gene (5 bases). Germline values: CDR1 SGHVS, CDR2 FQNEAQ. V dropped 5 bases and J dropped 2 bases, with 15 bases sitting between them. The CDR3 spans 15 residues. CDR3 amino acids: CASSPGHLPNYGYTF. In DNA form, the CDR3 reads TGTGCCAGCAGCCCCGGACACCTCCCAAACTATGGCTACACCTTC.

V gene TRBV2 combines with J gene TRBJ2-1; TRBD2 is a possible D gene (5 bases). This CDR3 comprises 12 residues. Per the germline V gene, CDR1 is SNHLY and CDR2 is FYNNEI. V dropped 6 bases and J dropped 9 bases, with 12 bases sitting between them. This chain's CDR3 is CASSELGVEQFF. The CDR3 nucleotides read TGTGCCAGCAGCGAACTAGGTGTTGAGCAGTTCTTC. Full variable domain (remainder filled in from reference TRBV2 and TRBJ2-1): EPEVTQTPSHQVTQMGQEVILRCVPISNHLYFYWYRQILGQKVEFLVSFYNNEISEKSEIFDDQFSVERPDGSNFTLKIRSTKLEDSAMYFCASSELGVEQFFGPGTRLTVL.

The CDR3 reads CASSGTDAPDTQYF. In nucleotides, the CDR3 is TGTGCCAGTTCAGGGACAGACGCTCCAGATACGCAGTATTTT. The rearrangement links TRBV6-5 to TRBJ2-3; 7 bases match TRBD1. Germline CDR1 and CDR2: MNHEY and SVGAGI. This CDR3 comprises 14 residues. The junction had 10 bases not matched to a gene; V was cut back by 9 bases and J by 4 bases.

J is TRBJ2-2 and V is TRBV6-5; unclear D gene. Germline CDR1 reads MNHEY; CDR2 reads SVGAGI. CDR3 size: 16 residues. V was cut by 2 bases and J by 6 bases, with 16 bases left in between. CDR3 region: CASSYKPEVFAGELFF. The CDR3 DNA reads as TGTGCCAGCAGTTACAAACCCGAGGTTTTCGCCGGGGAGCTGTTTTTT.

The chain recombines TRBV5-6 with TRBJ1-1; 11 bases line up with TRBD1. This CDR3 has 16 amino acids. Trimming took 4 bases from V and 2 from J; bases not matched to a gene: 7. Germline V gene sequence: CDR1 SGHDT, CDR2 YYEEEE. In DNA form, the CDR3 reads TGTGCCAGCAGCCTAGGACAGGGGGCCGGCAACACTGAAGCTTTCTTT. It yields the protein CASSLGQGAGNTEAFF.

V is TRBV7-9 and J is TRBJ2-3, with TRBD1 as a possible D gene (5 bases). This CDR3 is built from 15 residues. Germline CDR1 reads SEHNR; CDR2 reads FQNEAQ (reference sequence). V shed 2 bases and J shed 2 bases, with 11 bases lying between them. CDR3 in DNA: TGTGCCAGCAGCTTAAGCAGGGCCGTCACAGATACGCAGTATTTT. Amino acid sequence: CASSLSRAVTDTQYF.

This clone has just a few counts. The chain carries TRBV10-3 and TRBJ2-7; D not certain. Trimming took off 3 bases at V and 0 bases at J, with 6 bases between the two ends. The CDR3 extends over 13 amino acids. Germline V gene data show CDR1 as ENHRY and CDR2 as SYGVKD. The CDR3 loop reads CAISDLNSYEQYF. The CDR3 nucleotides are TGTGCCATCAGTGACCTAAACTCCTACGAGCAGTACTTC.

V usage is TRBV7-2 and J usage is TRBJ1-2; 8 bases are shared with TRBD1. The CDR3 is made up of 15 amino acids. The germline V gene encodes CDR1 SGHTA and CDR2 FQGNSA. Unmatched junction bases numbered 6, after V lost 4 bases and J lost 2 bases. CDR3 region: CASSSRQGWNYGYTF. The CDR3 DNA reads TGTGCCAGCAGCTCCCGACAGGGGTGGAACTATGGCTACACCTTC.

The genes are TRBV5-6 and TRBJ2-7; TRBD1 agrees at 7 bases. The CDR3 contains 14 residues. J lost 2 bases, V lost 2 bases, and 4 bases had no gene match. CDR1 and CDR2 from the germline V gene are SGHDT and YYEEEE. In DNA form, the CDR3 reads TGTGCCAGCAGCTTTTTGGACAGGCCCTACGAGCAGTACTTC. Translation: CASSFLDRPYEQYF.

The J gene is TRBJ2-7, the V gene TRBV10-3; TRBD2 might be the D (6 bases). This CDR3 has 16 amino acids. From germline, CDR1 is ENHRY and CDR2 SYGVKD. Trimming removed 3 bases at V and 1 base at J, with 16 bases between. The CDR3 nucleotides are TGTGCCATCAGTGAATGGGCGGGGCATGGTTCCTACGAGCAGTACTTC. Amino acid sequence: CAISEWAGHGSYEQYF.

The chain links TRBV4-3 to TRBJ1-1; 10 bases are a match to TRBD1. Germline assignment: CDR1 LGHNA and CDR2 YSLEER. CDR3 length equals 15 residues. V lost 0 bases and J lost 11; bases outside the gene matches: 9. CDR3 coding DNA: TGCGCCAGCAGCCAAGATTATGGGACAGGGGATCAGGCTTTCTTT. Protein product: CASSQDYGTGDQAFF.

The table lists this clone with a count of one. This sequence joins TRBV7-8 and TRBJ1-3; D uncertain. The CDR3 totals 16 residues. With 4 bases removed from V and 1 base from J, the gap between germline ends came to 14 bases. Germline V gene data show CDR1 as SGHVS and CDR2 as FQNEAQ. The DNA for the CDR3 is TGTGCCAGCAGCTCAGCAGCAGGTGAATCTGGAAACACCATATATTTT. Protein sequence: CASSSAAGESGNTIYF.

This clone has only one observation. This chain links TRBV10-3 with TRBJ2-3, with TRBD2 matching over 11 bases. The germline V gene encodes CDR1 ENHRY and CDR2 SYGVKD. V shed 4 bases, J shed 5 bases, and the junction held 8 bases outside the gene matches. This CDR3 spans 16 amino acids. This CDR3 reads CAISGPVAGGQDTQYF. CDR3 coding DNA: TGTGCCATCAGTGGCCCGGTAGCGGGGGGGCAAGATACGCAGTATTTT.

This clone was recorded once. The rearrangement joins TRBV5-5 to TRBJ2-7; TRBD2 aligns across 13 bases. The CDR3 runs 17 residues. The V gene's germline CDR1 is SGHKS and CDR2 YYEKEE (reference sequence). After removal of 0 bases from V and 5 bases from J, the junction contained 8 bases not matched to a gene. DNA of the CDR3: TGTGCCAGCAGCTTGGTAACTAGCGGGGGGGCCAGGGACGAGCAGTACTTC. It specifies CASSLVTSGGARDEQYF.

The chain's CDR3 is CASSPLPVSYEQYF. The DNA for the CDR3 is TGTGCCAGCAGCCCCCTGCCAGTCTCCTACGAGCAGTACTTC. The chain recombines TRBV9 with TRBJ2-7; D is ambiguous. The V end was cut by 4 bases, the J end by 0 bases, with 11 bases between. CDR3 length: 14 amino acids. Germline V lookup: CDR1 SGDLS, CDR2 YYNGEE.